Listed below are T cell receptor beta chains from one sample, sequenced in a study of cytomegalovirus exposure and HLA in healthy donors. Some clones are missing from TCRdb's copy, which holds only in-frame ones; the method was immunoSEQ multiplex PCR. Of around 67,000 clones in the sample, around 89% are singletons; the top ten hold about 12%. The sample taken for sequencing was PBMCs. Receptor source: a woman under 40 in good health and CMV-seropositive. The CDR3 runs from the conserved cysteine through the conserved F or W. The D gene is left open where the match is weak.

len: 15; d_gene: -; v_gene: TRBV7-8; CDR3aa: CASSLGPGDPTEAFF
len: 16; d_gene: TRBD1; v_gene: TRBV7-9; CDR3aa: CASSIRTGASSYEQYF
len: 13; d_gene: TRBD1; v_gene: TRBV2; CDR3aa: CASRDRVNTEAFF
len: 17; d_gene: TRBD2; v_gene: TRBV5-1; CDR3aa: CASRGLAGEQSYNEQFF
len: 16; d_gene: -; v_gene: TRBV15; CDR3aa: CATSRDLNYLTDTQYF
len: 17; d_gene: TRBD2; v_gene: TRBV11-2; CDR3aa: CASSRTSWGGSIGELFF
len: 13; d_gene: -; v_gene: TRBV5-1; CDR3aa: CASSSDIIYGYTF
len: 14; d_gene: TRBD1; v_gene: TRBV28; CDR3aa: CASSPTGIDQPQHF
len: 13; d_gene: -; v_gene: TRBV7-2; CDR3aa: CASGGGANYGYTF
len: 13; d_gene: -; v_gene: TRBV9; CDR3aa: CASSVGWAGGYTF
len: 15; d_gene: -; v_gene: TRBV27; CDR3aa: CASSLIPGGNYEQYF
len: 15; d_gene: TRBD2; v_gene: TRBV28; CDR3aa: CASSSALAGEGEQFF
len: 14; d_gene: -; v_gene: TRBV5-5; CDR3aa: CASSFDQGPDTQYF
len: 15; d_gene: -; v_gene: TRBV6-5; CDR3aa: CASSLRRAGHNEQFF
len: 16; d_gene: TRBD2; v_gene: TRBV5-1; CDR3aa: CASSLGLAGVAETQYF
len: 14; d_gene: -; v_gene: TRBV5-1; CDR3aa: CASSLAGTNYGYTF